This T cell receptor (beta chain) was obtained from a study of low-dose radiotherapy and immunotherapy resistance in tumors. Study context: Members of Cohort 2 were treated with 1 Gy per fraction every two weeks; their total was 13 Gy over 26 weeks. Patients were treated with intravenous nivolumab at 240 mg every two weeks and were also dosed with ipilimumab at 1 mg/kg every six weeks.

Alpha- and beta-chain coverage of first-strand cDNA came from TRAV- and TRBV-specific primers. Amplification of TCRs used a constant-region primer and V-primer adapter for about 21 PCR cycles. TCRdb independently ran MiXCR on the reads; one entry per CDR3 protein. The sample contains approximately 91,000 distinct CDR3 sequences, roughly 19% of which appear only once. Time point noted: after trial treatment. Treatment of the sample: LDRT plus nivolumab, ipilimumab, low-dose cyclophosphamide and aspirin (RACIN trial). This clonotype was detected ten times or more. CDR3 length equals 18 residues. The V end was cut by 3 bases, the J end by 0 bases, with 15 bases between. CDR1 LGHDT and CDR2 YNNKEL come from the germline V gene (reference sequence).

This chain connects TRBV3-1 to TRBJ2-6; D gene unclear. The input for sequencing was PBMCs, taken after low-dose radiotherapy plus immunotherapy. The TCR sequence derives from a female donor with ovarian cancer. CDR3 in DNA: TGTGCCAGCAGCCACGCTGGGTCTTCCTTCTCTGGGGCCAACGTCCTGACTTTC. Translation gives CASSHAGSSFSGANVLTF. The variable domain in full, with the rest retrieved from reference TRBV3-1 and TRBJ2-6, is DTAVSQTPKYLVTQMGNDKSIKCEQNLGHDTMYWYKQDSKKFLKIMFSYNNKELIINETVPNRFSPKSPDKAHLNLHINSLELGDSAVYFCASSHAGSSFSGANVLTFGAGSRLTVL.